This T cell receptor (beta chain) was recorded in a study of blood T cell repertoires in COVID-19. CDR3 length equals 13 residues. V was clipped by 6 bases and J by 3 bases; unmatched bases: 4. This clone appeared once. Profiled with immunoSEQ multiplex PCR; TCRdb holds only in-frame clones, not every one. The sample lists about 97,000 clones, 70% to 90% occurring once. This receptor was identified in a man aged 50-60 years with active COVID-19. Sequenced: peripheral blood. The gene calls are TRBV12-3 or TRBV12-4 and TRBJ2-7, with 8 bases that match TRBD1. CDR3 loop: CASRRTGGYEQYF. CDR3 coding DNA: TGTGCCAGCAGGCGTACAGGGGGCTACGAGCAGTACTTC.